This TCR beta chain was identified during a study of T cell changes during pregnancy in multiple sclerosis. Germline CDR1 reads KGHSH; CDR2 reads LQKENI. The CDR3 loop spans 14 amino acids. V lost 6 bases to trimming and J lost 3 bases, with 14 bases between them. Generated by immunoSEQ multiplex PCR, the TCRdb table keeps only in-frame clones and is missing some. The repertoire has about 69,000 clones, under 95% of them found once; the top ten carry approximately 1.5%. This sequence originates from a female donor with multiple sclerosis, enrolled in a pregnancy study. The source was peripheral blood, collected in the third trimester of pregnancy. The chain couples TRBV18 to TRBJ1-1; a possible D gene is TRBD1 (6 bases). CDR3 residues: CASSPGGQDTEAFF. In DNA, the CDR3 is TGTGCCAGCTCCCCGGGGGGGCAGGACACTGAAGCTTTCTTT.